This TCR beta chain was observed in a study of technical replicates of blood from a handful of donors. The CDR3 length is 15 residues. Germline CDR1 is SEHNR and CDR2 is FQNEAQ (reference sequence). After removal of 5 bases from V and 5 bases from J, the junction contained 11 bases not matched to a gene. Clones were read by immunoSEQ multiplex PCR, and TCRdb kept only the in-frame ones, dropping some. Of about 56,000 clones in the sample, 90% to 95% were seen once. The chain employs TRBV7-9 and TRBJ1-2, with TRBD1 matching over 7 bases. The origin of this receptor is a human donor in good health. Some clones in this sample may be carry-over from other donors' samples. Sequencing was done on a sample of PBMCs. CDR3 sequence: CASSLKPGQPYGYTF. For the CDR3, the DNA is TGTGCCAGCAGCCTCAAACCGGGACAGCCGTATGGCTACACCTTC.